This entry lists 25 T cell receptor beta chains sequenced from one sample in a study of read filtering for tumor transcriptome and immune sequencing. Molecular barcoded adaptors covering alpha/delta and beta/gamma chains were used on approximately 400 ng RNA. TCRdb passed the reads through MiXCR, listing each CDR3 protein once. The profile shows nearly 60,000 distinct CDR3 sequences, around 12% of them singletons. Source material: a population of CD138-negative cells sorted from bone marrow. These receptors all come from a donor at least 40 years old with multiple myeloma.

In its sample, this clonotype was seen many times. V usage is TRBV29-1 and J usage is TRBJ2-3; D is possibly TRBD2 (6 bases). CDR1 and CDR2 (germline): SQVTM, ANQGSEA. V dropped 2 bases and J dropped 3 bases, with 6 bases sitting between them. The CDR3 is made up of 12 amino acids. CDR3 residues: CSVERGTDTQYF. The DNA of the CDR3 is TGCAGCGTTGAACGGGGGACAGATACGCAGTATTTT.

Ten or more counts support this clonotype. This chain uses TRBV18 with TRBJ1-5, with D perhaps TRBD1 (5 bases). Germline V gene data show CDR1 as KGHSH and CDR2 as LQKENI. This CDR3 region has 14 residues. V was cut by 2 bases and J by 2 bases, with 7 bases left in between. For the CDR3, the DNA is TGTGCCAGCTCACCAGGGGCGGGCAATCAGCCCCAGCATTTT. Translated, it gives CASSPGAGNQPQHF.

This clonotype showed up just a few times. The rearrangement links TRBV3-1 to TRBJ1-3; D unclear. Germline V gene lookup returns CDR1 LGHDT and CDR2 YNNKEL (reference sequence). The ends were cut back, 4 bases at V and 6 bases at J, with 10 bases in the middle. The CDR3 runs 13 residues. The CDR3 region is CASSRLALNTIYF. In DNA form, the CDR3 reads TGTGCCAGCAGCCGGCTAGCCCTAAACACCATATATTTT.

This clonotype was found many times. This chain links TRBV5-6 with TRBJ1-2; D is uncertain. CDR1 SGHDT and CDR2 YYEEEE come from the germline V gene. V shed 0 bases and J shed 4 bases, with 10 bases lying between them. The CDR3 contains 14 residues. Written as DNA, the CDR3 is TGTGCCAGCAGCTTGGATTGGCGGACCTATGGCTACACCTTC. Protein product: CASSLDWRTYGYTF.

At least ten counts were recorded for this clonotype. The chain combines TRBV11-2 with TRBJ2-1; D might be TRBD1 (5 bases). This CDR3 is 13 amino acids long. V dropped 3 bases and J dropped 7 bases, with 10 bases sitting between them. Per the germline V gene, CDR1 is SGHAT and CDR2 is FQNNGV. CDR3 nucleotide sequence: TGTGCCAGCAGCTTCCAGGGAAAGAATGAGCAGTTCTTC. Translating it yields CASSFQGKNEQFF.

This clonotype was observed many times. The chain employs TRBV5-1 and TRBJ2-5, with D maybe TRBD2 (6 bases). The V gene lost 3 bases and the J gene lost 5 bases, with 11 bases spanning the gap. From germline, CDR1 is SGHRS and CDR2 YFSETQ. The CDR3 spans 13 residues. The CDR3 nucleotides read TGCGCCAGCAGCTACGGGACTGGGGAGACCCAGTACTTC. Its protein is CASSYGTGETQYF.

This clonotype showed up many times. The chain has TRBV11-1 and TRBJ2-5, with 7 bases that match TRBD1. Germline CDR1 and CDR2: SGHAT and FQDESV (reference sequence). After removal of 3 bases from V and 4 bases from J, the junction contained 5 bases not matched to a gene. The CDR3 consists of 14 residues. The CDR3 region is CASSFRRGRETQYF. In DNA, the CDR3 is TGTGCCAGCAGCTTTCGTAGGGGGCGAGAGACCCAGTACTTC.

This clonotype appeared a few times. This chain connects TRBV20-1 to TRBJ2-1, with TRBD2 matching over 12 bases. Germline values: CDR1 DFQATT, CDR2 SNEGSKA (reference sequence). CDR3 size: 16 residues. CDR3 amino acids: CRAIELAGGLWNEQFF. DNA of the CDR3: TGCAGAGCAATCGAACTAGCGGGGGGCCTATGGAATGAGCAGTTCTTC.

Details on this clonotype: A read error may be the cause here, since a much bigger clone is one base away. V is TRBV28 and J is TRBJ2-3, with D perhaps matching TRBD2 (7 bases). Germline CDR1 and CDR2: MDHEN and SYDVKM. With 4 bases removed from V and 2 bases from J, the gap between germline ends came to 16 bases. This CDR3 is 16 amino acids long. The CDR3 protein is CASSSPGGGITDTQYF. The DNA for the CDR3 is TGTGCCAGCAGTTCCCCGGGGGGCGGTATCACAGATACGCAGTATTTT.

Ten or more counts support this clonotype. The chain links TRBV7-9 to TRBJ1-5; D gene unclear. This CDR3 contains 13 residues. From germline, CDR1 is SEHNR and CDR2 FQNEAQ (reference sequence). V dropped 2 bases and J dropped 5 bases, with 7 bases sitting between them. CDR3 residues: CASSLSADQPQHF. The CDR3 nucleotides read TGTGCCAGCAGCTTATCGGCAGATCAGCCCCAGCATTTT.

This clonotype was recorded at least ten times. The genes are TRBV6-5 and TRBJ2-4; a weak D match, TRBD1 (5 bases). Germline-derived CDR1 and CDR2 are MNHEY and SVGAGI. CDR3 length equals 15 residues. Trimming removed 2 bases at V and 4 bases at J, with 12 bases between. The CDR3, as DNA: TGTGCCAGCAGTTACGTCGAGCAGGGTAAAAACATTCAGTACTTC. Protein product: CASSYVEQGKNIQYF.

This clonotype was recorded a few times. The CDR3 loop is CASSPPGQTYGYTF. In DNA form, the CDR3 reads TGTGCCAGCTCACCCCCGGGACAGACCTATGGCTACACCTTC. The V call is TRBV18, the J call TRBJ1-2; TRBD1 matches at 7 bases. The CDR3 runs to 14 residues. Germline V lookup: CDR1 KGHSH, CDR2 LQKENI. Trimming took 3 bases from V and 4 from J; bases not matched to a gene: 5.

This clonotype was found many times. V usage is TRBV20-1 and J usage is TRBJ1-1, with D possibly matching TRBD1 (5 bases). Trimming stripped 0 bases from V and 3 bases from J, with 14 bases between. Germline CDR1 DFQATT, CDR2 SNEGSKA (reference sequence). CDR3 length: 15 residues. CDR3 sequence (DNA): TGCAGTGCTAGAGATCGGAGGGGTTGGCACACTGAAGCTTTCTTT. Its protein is CSARDRRGWHTEAFF.

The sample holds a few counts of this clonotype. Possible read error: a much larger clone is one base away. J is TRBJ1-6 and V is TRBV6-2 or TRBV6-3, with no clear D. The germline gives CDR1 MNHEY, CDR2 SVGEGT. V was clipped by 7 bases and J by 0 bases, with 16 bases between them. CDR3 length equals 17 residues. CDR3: CASTYTGWSSYNSPLHF. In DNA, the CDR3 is TGTGCCAGCACCTATACCGGATGGTCCTCCTATAATTCACCCCTCCACTTT.

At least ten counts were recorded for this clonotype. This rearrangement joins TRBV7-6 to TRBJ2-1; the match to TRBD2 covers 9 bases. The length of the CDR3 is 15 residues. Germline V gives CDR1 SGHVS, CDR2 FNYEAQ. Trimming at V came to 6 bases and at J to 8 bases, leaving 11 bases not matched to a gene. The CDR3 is CASRFSGSKGHEQFF. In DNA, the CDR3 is TGTGCCAGCAGATTTAGCGGGAGTAAAGGCCATGAGCAGTTCTTC. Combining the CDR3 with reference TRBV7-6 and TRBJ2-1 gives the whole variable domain GAGVSQSPRYKVTKRGQDVALRCDPISGHVSLYWYRQALGQGPEFLTYFNYEAQQDKSGLPNDRFSAERPEGSISTLTIQRTEQRDSAMYRCASRFSGSKGHEQFFGPGTRLTVL.

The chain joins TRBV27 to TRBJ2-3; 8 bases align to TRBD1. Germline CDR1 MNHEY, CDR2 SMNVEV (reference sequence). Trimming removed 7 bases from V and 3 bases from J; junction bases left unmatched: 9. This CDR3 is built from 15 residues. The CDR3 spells CASTYRGSSTDTQYF. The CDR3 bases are TGTGCCAGCACCTACAGGGGGTCATCGACAGATACGCAGTATTTT.

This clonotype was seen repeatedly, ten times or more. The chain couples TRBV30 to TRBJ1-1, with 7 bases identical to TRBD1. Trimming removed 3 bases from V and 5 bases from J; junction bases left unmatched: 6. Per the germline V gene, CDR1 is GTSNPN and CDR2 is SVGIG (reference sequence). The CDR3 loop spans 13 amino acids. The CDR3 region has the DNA TGTGCCTGGAGCAGGGGGGGACGGACTGAAGCTTTCTTT. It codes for CAWSRGGRTEAFF.

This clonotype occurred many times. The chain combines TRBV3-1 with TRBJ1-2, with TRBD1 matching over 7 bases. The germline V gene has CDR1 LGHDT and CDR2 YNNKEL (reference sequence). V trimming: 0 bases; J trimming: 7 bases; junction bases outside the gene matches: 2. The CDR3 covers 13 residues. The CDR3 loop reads CASSQEDRAGYTF. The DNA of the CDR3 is TGTGCCAGCAGCCAAGAAGACAGGGCTGGCTACACCTTC.

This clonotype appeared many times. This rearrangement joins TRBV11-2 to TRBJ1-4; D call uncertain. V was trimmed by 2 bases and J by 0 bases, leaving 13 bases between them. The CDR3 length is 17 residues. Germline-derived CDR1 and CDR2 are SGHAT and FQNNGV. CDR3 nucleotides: TGTGCCAGCAGCTTAAAACCACGGGCAGCAACTAATGAAAAACTGTTTTTT. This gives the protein CASSLKPRAATNEKLFF.

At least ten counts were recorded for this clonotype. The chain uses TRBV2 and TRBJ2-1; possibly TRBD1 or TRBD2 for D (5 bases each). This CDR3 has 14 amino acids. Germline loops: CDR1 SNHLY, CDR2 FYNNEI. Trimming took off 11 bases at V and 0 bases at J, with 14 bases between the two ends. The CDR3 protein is CAGDGRSSYNEQFF. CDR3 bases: TGTGCCGGGGACGGACGGAGCTCCTACAATGAGCAGTTCTTC. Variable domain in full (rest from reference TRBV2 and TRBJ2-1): EPEVTQTPSHQVTQMGQEVILRCVPISNHLYFYWYRQILGQKVEFLVSFYNNEISEKSEIFDDQFSVERPDGSNFTLKIRSTKLEDSAMYFCAGDGRSSYNEQFFGPGTRLTVL.

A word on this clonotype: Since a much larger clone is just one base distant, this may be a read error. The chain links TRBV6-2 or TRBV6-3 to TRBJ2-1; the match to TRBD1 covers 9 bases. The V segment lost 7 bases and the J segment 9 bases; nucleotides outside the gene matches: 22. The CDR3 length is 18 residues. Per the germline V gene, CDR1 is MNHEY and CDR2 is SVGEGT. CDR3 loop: CASTARGTGGADKGEQFF. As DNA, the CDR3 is TGTGCCAGCACCGCTCGGGGTACAGGGGGCGCTGATAAAGGTGAGCAGTTCTTC.

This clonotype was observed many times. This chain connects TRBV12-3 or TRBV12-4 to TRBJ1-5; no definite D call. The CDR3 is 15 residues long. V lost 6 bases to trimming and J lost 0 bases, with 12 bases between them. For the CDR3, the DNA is TGTGCCAGCAGCCGACTCGGGGATAGCAATCAGCCCCAGCATTTT. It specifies CASSRLGDSNQPQHF.

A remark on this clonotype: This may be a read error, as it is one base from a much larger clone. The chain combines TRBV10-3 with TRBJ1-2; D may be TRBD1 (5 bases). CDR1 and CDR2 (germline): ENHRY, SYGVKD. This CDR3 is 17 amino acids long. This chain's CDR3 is CAVSESGARGPNYGYTF. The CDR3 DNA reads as TGTGCCGTCAGTGAGTCGGGAGCGAGGGGACCTAACTATGGCTACACCTTC.

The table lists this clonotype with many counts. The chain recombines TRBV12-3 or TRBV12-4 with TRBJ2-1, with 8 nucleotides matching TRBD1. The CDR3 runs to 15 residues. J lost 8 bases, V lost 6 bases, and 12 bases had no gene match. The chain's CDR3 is CASSEITGGRDEQFF. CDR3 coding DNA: TGTGCCAGCAGCGAAATCACAGGGGGAAGGGATGAGCAGTTCTTC.

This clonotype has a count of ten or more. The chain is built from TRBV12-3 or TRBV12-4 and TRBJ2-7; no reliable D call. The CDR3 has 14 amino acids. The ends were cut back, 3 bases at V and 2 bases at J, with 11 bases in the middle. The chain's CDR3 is CASSFRSITYEQYF. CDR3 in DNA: TGTGCCAGCAGTTTCCGGAGTATCACCTACGAGCAGTACTTC.